This T cell receptor beta chain stems from a study of blood T cell repertoires in COVID-19. On the study more broadly: PBMCs, B-cell-depleted T cells, or T cells provided the cDNA or gDNA that made up the material.

Sequenced by immunoSEQ multiplex PCR; TCRdb stores in-frame clones only, minus some. The data contain hundreds of thousands of clones, over 75% of them singletons. The CDR3 sequence is 15 residues long. V dropped 2 bases and J dropped 6 bases, with 13 bases sitting between them. Germline CDR1 and CDR2: KGHSH and LQKENI. The genes are TRBV18 and TRBJ2-2; D is undetermined. The sequence was collected from a young man who had recovered from COVID-19. Sequenced: PBMCs or T cells enriched from blood (not recorded which). The CDR3 DNA reads TGTGCCAGCTCACCAACTGAGGCGCTAGCCGGGGAGCTGTTTTTT. Protein: CASSPTEALAGELFF.